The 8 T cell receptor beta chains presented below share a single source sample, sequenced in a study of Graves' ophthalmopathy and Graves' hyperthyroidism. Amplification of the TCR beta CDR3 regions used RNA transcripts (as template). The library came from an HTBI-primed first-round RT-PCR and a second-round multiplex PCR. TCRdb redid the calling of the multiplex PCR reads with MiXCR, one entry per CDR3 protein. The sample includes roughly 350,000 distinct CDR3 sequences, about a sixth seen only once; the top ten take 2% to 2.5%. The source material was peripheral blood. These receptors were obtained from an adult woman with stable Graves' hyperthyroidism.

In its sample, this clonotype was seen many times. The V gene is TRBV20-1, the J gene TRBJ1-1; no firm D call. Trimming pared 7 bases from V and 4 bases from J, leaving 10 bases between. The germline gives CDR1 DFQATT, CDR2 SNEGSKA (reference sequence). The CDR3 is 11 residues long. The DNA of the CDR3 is TGCAGTGAACGGACGAGCACTGAAGCTTTCTTT. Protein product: CSERTSTEAFF.

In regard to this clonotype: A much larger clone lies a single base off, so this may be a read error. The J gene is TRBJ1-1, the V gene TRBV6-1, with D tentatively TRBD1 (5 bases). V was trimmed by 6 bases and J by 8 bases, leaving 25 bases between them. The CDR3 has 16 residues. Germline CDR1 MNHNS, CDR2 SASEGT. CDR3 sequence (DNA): TGTGCCAGCAGCTGGGGCCGGTGGGGCTTTATATCGGAAGCTTTCTTT. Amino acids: CASSWGRWGFISEAFF.

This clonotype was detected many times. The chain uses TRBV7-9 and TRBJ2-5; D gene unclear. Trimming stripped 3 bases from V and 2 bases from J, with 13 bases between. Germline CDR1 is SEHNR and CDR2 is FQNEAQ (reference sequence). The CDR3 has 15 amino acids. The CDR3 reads CASSFGRTHQETQYF. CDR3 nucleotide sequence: TGTGCCAGCAGCTTCGGCAGGACCCATCAAGAGACCCAGTACTTC.

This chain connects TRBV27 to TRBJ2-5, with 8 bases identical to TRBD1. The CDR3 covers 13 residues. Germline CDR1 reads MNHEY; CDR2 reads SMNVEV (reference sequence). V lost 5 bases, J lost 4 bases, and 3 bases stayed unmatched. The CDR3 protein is CASSPDRGETQYF. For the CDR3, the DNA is TGTGCCAGCAGTCCCGACAGGGGAGAGACCCAGTACTTC.

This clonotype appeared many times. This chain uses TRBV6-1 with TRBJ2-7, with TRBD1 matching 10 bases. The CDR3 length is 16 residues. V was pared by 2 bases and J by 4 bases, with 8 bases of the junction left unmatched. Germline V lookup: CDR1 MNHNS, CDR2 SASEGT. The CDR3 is CASSENSGTGVYEQYF. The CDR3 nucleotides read TGTGCCAGCAGTGAAAACTCCGGGACAGGGGTGTACGAGCAGTACTTC.

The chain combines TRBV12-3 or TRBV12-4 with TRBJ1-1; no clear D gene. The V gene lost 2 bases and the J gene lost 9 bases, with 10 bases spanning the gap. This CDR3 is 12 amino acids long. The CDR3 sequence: CASSLQGDQAFF. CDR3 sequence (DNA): TGTGCCAGCAGTTTACAAGGAGACCAAGCTTTCTTT.

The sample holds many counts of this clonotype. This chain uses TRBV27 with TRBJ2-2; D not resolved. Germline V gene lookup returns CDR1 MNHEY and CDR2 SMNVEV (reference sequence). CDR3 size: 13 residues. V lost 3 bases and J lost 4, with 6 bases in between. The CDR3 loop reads CASSLWVTGELFF. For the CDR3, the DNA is TGTGCCAGCAGTTTGTGGGTCACCGGGGAGCTGTTTTTT.

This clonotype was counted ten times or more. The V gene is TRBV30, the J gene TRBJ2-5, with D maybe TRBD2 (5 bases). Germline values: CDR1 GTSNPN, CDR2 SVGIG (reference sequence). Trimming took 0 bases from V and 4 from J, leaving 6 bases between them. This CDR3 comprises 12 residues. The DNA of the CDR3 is TGTGCCTGGAGTGTGGCGGGAGAGACCCAGTACTTC. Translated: CAWSVAGETQYF.